This TCR beta chain appears in the sequencing data of a study of long-term antiretroviral therapy in people with HIV. At the survey level, the v3.0 immunoSEQ assay was run. Libraries were prepared by immunoSEQ multiplex PCR; TCRdb keeps only in-frame clonotypes and omits some of them. Among around 21,000 clones listed, about four fifths were seen once. On this clone itself: Antigen specificity is unknown.

Germline loops: CDR1 SGHDN, CDR2 FVKESK. The germline V and J ends were trimmed by 2 bases and 4 bases, with 4 bases remaining between them. The CDR3 has 12 amino acids. Regarding the study as a whole: ART preceded a rise in diversity that nonetheless stayed lower than in transplant donor controls. Participants lacked recorded data on ART adherence, viral resistance or therapy changes.

The clonotype comes from a woman aged 25 to 45 with HIV. The specimen was unsorted PBMCs, collected 0.2 years after starting antiretroviral therapy. This chain joins TRBV14 and TRBJ2-3; D unresolved. CDR3 region: CASSQNSDTQYF. The CDR3 DNA reads TGTGCCAGCAGCCAAAATTCAGATACGCAGTATTTT.